This entry lists 32 T cell receptor beta chains sequenced from one sample in a study of shared clonotypes between healthy human individuals. Generated by immunoSEQ multiplex PCR, the TCRdb table keeps only in-frame clones and is missing some. Of under 2.5 million clones in the sample, 85% to 95% were seen once. Sequencing input: naive CD4+ T cells from PBMCs. Regarding subset: CD45RA+ positively selected. The receptors stem from a man younger than 30 in good health. Some clones in this sample may be carry-over from other donors' samples.

The V call is TRBV5-6, the J call TRBJ2-7; 9 bases align to TRBD1. Looked up from germline, CDR1 is SGHDT and CDR2 is YYEEEE. CDR3 size: 16 residues. With 0 bases clipped from V and 3 bases from J, the junction kept 7 bases outside the gene matches. Here the CDR3 DNA reads TGTGCCAGCAGCTTGGGTGGACAGGGGTTGGGCTACGAGCAGTACTTC. This translates into CASSLGGQGLGYEQYF.

The V and J genes are TRBV19 and TRBJ1-1, with 10 bases fitting TRBD1. The CDR3 spans 15 residues. CDR1 is LNHDA and CDR2 is SQIVND in the germline V gene (reference sequence). The ends lost 5 bases at V and 4 bases at J; junction bases unmatched: 7. The CDR3 sequence: CASSPPRDRGTEAFF. CDR3 DNA: TGTGCCAGTAGTCCTCCTCGGGACAGGGGCACTGAAGCTTTCTTT. Full variable domain (remainder filled in from reference TRBV19 and TRBJ1-1): DGGITQSPKYLFRKEGQNVTLSCEQNLNHDAMYWYRQDPGQGLRLIYYSQIVNDFQKGDIAEGYSVSREKKESFPLTVTSAQKNPTAFYLCASSPPRDRGTEAFFGQGTRLTVV.

V gene TRBV6-6 combines with J gene TRBJ2-3; D unresolved. The germline gives CDR1 MNHNY, CDR2 SVGAGI (reference sequence). This CDR3 has 16 amino acids. V gave up 1 base and J gave up 0 bases, with 11 bases separating them. The CDR3 DNA reads as TGTGCCAGCAGTTACTTGGCGGATTCTAGCACAGATACGCAGTATTTT. It codes for CASSYLADSSTDTQYF.

This chain connects TRBV28 to TRBJ2-7; the D is unclear. CDR1 MDHEN and CDR2 SYDVKM come from the germline V gene. The germline V and J ends were trimmed by 6 bases and 2 bases, with 14 bases remaining between them. The CDR3 runs to 14 residues. The DNA of the CDR3 is TGTGCCAGCAGGGGCTTTGGCGGCCCCTACGAGCAGTACTTC. As protein: CASRGFGGPYEQYF.

This clone occurred once. The genes are TRBV7-8 and TRBJ2-2, with D unclear. The V gene's germline CDR1 is SGHVS and CDR2 FQNEAQ. The V end lost 1 base, the J end lost 2 bases, and 8 bases lay between the germline ends. The CDR3 is 15 residues long. The CDR3 region is CASSLGRINTGELFF. The CDR3 DNA follows: TGTGCCAGCAGCTTAGGTCGGATAAACACCGGGGAGCTGTTTTTT.

The rearrangement joins TRBV10-3 to TRBJ2-3; D not resolved. V was cut by 4 bases and J by 0 bases, with 14 bases left in between. Germline V gene data show CDR1 as ENHRY and CDR2 as SYGVKD. The CDR3 length is 16 residues. Here the CDR3 reads CAISVVSVRSTDTQYF. The CDR3 region has the DNA TGTGCCATCAGTGTAGTGTCAGTACGGAGCACAGATACGCAGTATTTT.

This sequence joins TRBV7-3 and TRBJ2-1, with D possibly matching TRBD2 (6 bases). This CDR3 is built from 16 residues. CDR1 is SGHTA, CDR2 FQGTGA, per germline. Trimming took 0 bases from V and 10 from J, leaving 19 bases between them. CDR3 loop: CASSLTMGGLGMEQFF. The CDR3 DNA reads as TGTGCCAGCAGCTTAACGATGGGAGGACTGGGGATGGAGCAGTTCTTC.

This chain connects TRBV11-2 to TRBJ1-1; 12 nucleotides agree with TRBD1. CDR3 length: 16 amino acids. Germline V CDR1 and CDR2: SGHAT, FQNNGV. The V and J ends lost 5 bases and 5 bases, in that order; junction bases with no gene match: 9. The CDR3 DNA reads TGTGCCAGCAGCGTACCGGGACAGGGGGCGCTTACTGAAGCTTTCTTT. This gives the protein CASSVPGQGALTEAFF.

The chain employs TRBV14 and TRBJ2-2; D perhaps matches TRBD2 (6 bases). This CDR3 is built from 19 residues. Trimming took off 0 bases at V and 4 bases at J, with 21 bases between the two ends. Germline lookup yields CDR1 SGHDN and CDR2 FVKESK. The CDR3 reads CASSQDLALVRRGTGELFF. In DNA form, the CDR3 reads TGTGCCAGCAGCCAAGATCTAGCCCTTGTACGGAGGGGCACCGGGGAGCTGTTTTTT.

Remarks on this clone: The sample carries other DNA sequences with the same CDR3. The chain uses TRBV5-1 and TRBJ1-1; no clear D. Germline V gives CDR1 SGHRS, CDR2 YFSETQ. This CDR3 is 14 amino acids long. V was pared by 0 bases and J by 1 base, with 7 bases between. CDR3 in amino acids: CASSLVSENTEAFF. The CDR3 DNA is TGCGCCAGCAGCTTGGTGTCCGAGAACACTGAAGCTTTCTTT. The full variable domain, with the rest looked up from reference TRBV5-1 and TRBJ1-1, is KAGVTQTPRYLIKTRGQQVTLSCSPISGHRSVSWYQQTPGQGLQFLFEYFSETQRNKGNFPGRFSGRQFSNSRSEMNVSTLELGDSALYLCASSLVSENTEAFFGQGTRLTVV.

This chain uses TRBV30 with TRBJ2-1, with TRBD1 as a possible D gene (6 bases). V was shortened by 2 bases and J by 8 bases, with 22 bases between the two germline ends. This CDR3 is 16 amino acids long. CDR1 GTSNPN and CDR2 SVGIG come from the germline V gene (reference sequence). DNA of the CDR3: TGTGCCTGGAGTAAAGGGAACGAACTAACAGGGCATGAGCAGTTCTTC. This sequence encodes CAWSKGNELTGHEQFF.

This sequence joins TRBV29-1 and TRBJ2-3, with a tentative D call TRBD1 (5 bases). The germline V and J ends were trimmed by 4 bases and 2 bases, with 10 bases remaining between them. Per the germline V gene, CDR1 is SQVTM and CDR2 is ANQGSEA. This CDR3 comprises 13 residues. The CDR3 spells CSVVQGFTDTQYF. The CDR3 DNA sequence: TGCAGCGTTGTGCAGGGATTCACAGATACGCAGTATTTT.

Note on this clone: Other DNA variants within this sample encode the same CDR3. The chain employs TRBV5-1 and TRBJ2-7; no clear D. The CDR3 length is 13 residues. Trimming shortened V by 1 base and J by 3 bases, and 8 bases separated the two germline ends. Germline V gives CDR1 SGHRS, CDR2 YFSETQ. CDR3 coding DNA: TGCGCCAGCAGCTTGAGTGGGGTCTACGAGCAGTACTTC. Translating it yields CASSLSGVYEQYF. The variable domain in full, with the rest retrieved from reference TRBV5-1 and TRBJ2-7, is KAGVTQTPRYLIKTRGQQVTLSCSPISGHRSVSWYQQTPGQGLQFLFEYFSETQRNKGNFPGRFSGRQFSNSRSEMNVSTLELGDSALYLCASSLSGVYEQYFGPGTRLTVT.

This clone was counted only a few times. The chain's CDR3 is CASSPGPAIPEAFF. CDR3 nucleotide sequence: TGCGCCAGCAGCCCGGGCCCGGCTATCCCTGAAGCTTTCTTT. This chain uses TRBV5-1 with TRBJ1-1, with unresolved D. Germline assignment: CDR1 SGHRS and CDR2 YFSETQ. The germline V and J ends were trimmed by 4 bases and 6 bases, with 16 bases remaining between them. The CDR3 covers 14 residues. Filled out from reference TRBV5-1 and TRBJ1-1, the complete variable domain reads KAGVTQTPRYLIKTRGQQVTLSCSPISGHRSVSWYQQTPGQGLQFLFEYFSETQRNKGNFPGRFSGRQFSNSRSEMNVSTLELGDSALYLCASSPGPAIPEAFFGQGTRLTVV.

The genes are TRBV6-7 and TRBJ2-3; D may be TRBD1 or TRBD2 (5 bases each). TRBV6-7 is marked as an open reading frame, function uncertain. V lost 2 bases and J lost 4, with 10 bases in between. The CDR3 sequence is 14 residues long. CDR3 region: CASSYLGTSDTQYF. As DNA, the CDR3 is TGTGCCAGCAGTTACCTGGGGACGTCAGATACGCAGTATTTT.

There are a few counts of this clone. Here the CDR3 reads CASSQSPGVSSYGYTF. For the CDR3, the DNA is TGTGCCAGCAGCCAATCCCCAGGGGTGAGTTCGTATGGCTACACCTTC. The chain uses TRBV4-2 and TRBJ1-2, with D perhaps matching TRBD1 (6 bases). The CDR3 sequence is 16 residues long. V was shortened by 2 bases and J by 5 bases, with 18 bases between the two germline ends. Germline-derived CDR1 and CDR2 are LGHNA and YNFKEQ.

The J gene is TRBJ1-5, the V gene TRBV6-6, with a weak D call TRBD1 (6 bases). Per germline, CDR1 MNHNY and CDR2 SVGAGI (reference sequence). The CDR3 covers 16 residues. V lost 6 bases and J lost 2, with 17 bases in between. For the CDR3, the DNA is TGTGCCAGCAGACCCCCCTCAGGGGAGGGCAATCAGCCCCAGCATTTT. It specifies CASRPPSGEGNQPQHF.

The rearrangement joins TRBV6-1 to TRBJ1-3, with D perhaps matching TRBD1 (5 bases). The CDR3 is 13 residues long. Trimming stripped 2 bases from V and 5 bases from J, with 7 bases between. Germline values: CDR1 MNHNS, CDR2 SASEGT. Here the CDR3 DNA reads TGTGCCAGCAGTGAACAGGGCAGAAACACCATATATTTT. Translated, it gives CASSEQGRNTIYF.

The chain combines TRBV18 with TRBJ2-3; the D gene is possibly TRBD2 (5 bases). V was trimmed by 5 bases and J by 5 bases, leaving 14 bases between them. The CDR3 is made up of 14 amino acids. The germline CDR1 and CDR2 sequences are KGHSH and LQKENI. The CDR3 protein is CASSSRRTEDTQYF. The CDR3 DNA follows: TGTGCCAGCTCATCGAGGAGGACCGAAGATACGCAGTATTTT.

Points on this clone: The same CDR3 also results from other DNA sequences found in this sample. The chain recombines TRBV19 with TRBJ1-5; D gene ambiguous. V was clipped by 3 bases and J by 2 bases, with 8 bases between them. CDR1 and CDR2 from the germline V gene are LNHDA and SQIVND (reference sequence). The CDR3 runs 14 residues. The CDR3 bases are TGTGCCAGTAGTATTAGTGGGGGCAATCAGCCCCAGCATTTT. It is translated as CASSISGGNQPQHF.

V gene TRBV6-6 combines with J gene TRBJ2-7, with D possibly matching TRBD2 (6 bases). V lost 7 bases and J lost 6, with 16 bases in between. CDR1 MNHNY and CDR2 SVGAGI come from the germline V gene (reference sequence). This CDR3 region has 13 residues. This chain's CDR3 is CASTLAPAREQYF. The CDR3 DNA reads TGTGCCAGCACCCTAGCGCCCGCTCGCGAGCAGTACTTC.

The CDR3 sequence is CASSPGTYSYEQYF. As DNA, the CDR3 is TGTGCCAGCAGCCCCGGGACCTATTCCTACGAGCAGTACTTC. The chain links TRBV14 to TRBJ2-7; D is possibly TRBD1 or TRBD2 (5 bases each). Germline loops: CDR1 SGHDN, CDR2 FVKESK. V lost 4 bases, J lost 1 base, and 11 bases lay in between. The CDR3 has 14 amino acids.

In this sample, this clone turned up once. This chain connects TRBV11-1 to TRBJ2-7; 7 positions agree with TRBD2. Germline CDR1 and CDR2: SGHAT and FQDESV (reference sequence). The ends lost 0 bases at V and 2 bases at J; junction bases unmatched: 4. There are 15 residues in the CDR3. The CDR3 DNA reads TGTGCCAGCAGCTTAGCCTCTAGCGGTCCCTACGAGCAGTACTTC. Protein: CASSLASSGPYEQYF.

The V and J genes are TRBV5-6 and TRBJ1-2, with 8 bases that match TRBD1. Germline V gene lookup returns CDR1 SGHDT and CDR2 YYEEEE. With 6 bases clipped from V and 3 bases from J, the junction kept 10 bases outside the gene matches. CDR3 size: 15 residues. CDR3 DNA: TGTGCCAGCACCCTCACCGGGACAGGTTACTATGGCTACACCTTC. Amino acids: CASTLTGTGYYGYTF.

The chain links TRBV6-4 to TRBJ1-2; 9 nucleotides match TRBD1. Germline-derived CDR1 and CDR2 are MRHNA and SNTAGT. Losses at the gene ends were 7 bases for V and 8 bases for J; bases not matched to a gene: 11. This CDR3 comprises 14 residues. As DNA, the CDR3 is TGTGCCAGCACCTCTCACACAGGGGGCCAAGGCTACACCTTC. Translation: CASTSHTGGQGYTF.

A remark on this clone: One end of the junction fails to match germline, which may point to a read error. V is TRBV6-1 and J is TRBJ2-7; 9 positions agree with TRBD1. The germline V gene encodes CDR1 MNHNS and CDR2 SASEGT. The CDR3 is 11 residues long. The CDR3 region is CAGRDREGLFF. CDR3 nucleotide sequence: TGTGCCGGCCGGGACAGGGAAGGTCTCTTCTTC.

This clone was observed once. The chain combines TRBV2 with TRBJ2-5; unclear D gene. The CDR3 spans 13 residues. The germline V gene has CDR1 SNHLY and CDR2 FYNNEI. The germline V and J ends were trimmed by 2 bases and 5 bases, with 9 bases remaining between them. The chain's CDR3 is CASSEIRGETQYF. The CDR3 DNA reads as TGTGCCAGCAGTGAAATCCGTGGGGAGACCCAGTACTTC.

The rearrangement uses TRBV5-6 and TRBJ2-1; 11 nucleotides line up with TRBD2. V lost 3 bases, J lost 12 bases, and 14 bases stayed unmatched. Germline values: CDR1 SGHDT, CDR2 YYEEEE. This CDR3 contains 16 residues. This CDR3 reads CASSSPGLAEGVGQFF. The CDR3 DNA follows: TGTGCCAGCAGCTCCCCGGGACTAGCGGAGGGGGTGGGGCAGTTCTTC.

V and J are TRBV15 and TRBJ1-1; D perhaps matches TRBD1 (5 bases). V was cut by 2 bases and J by 1 base, with 8 bases left in between. The CDR3 has 14 amino acids. CDR1 is LNHNV, CDR2 YYDKDF, per germline (reference sequence). The CDR3 loop is CATSRYRRNTEAFF. The CDR3 DNA follows: TGTGCCACCAGCAGATACAGGAGGAACACTGAAGCTTTCTTT.

This chain joins TRBV11-2 and TRBJ2-7; D might be TRBD1 (5 bases). Germline-derived CDR1 and CDR2 are SGHAT and FQNNGV. This CDR3 is built from 14 residues. The germline V and J ends were trimmed by 4 bases and 2 bases, with 12 bases remaining between them. DNA of the CDR3: TGTGCCAGCAGCTATCGACAGACAGCCTACGAGCAGTACTTC. Translation: CASSYRQTAYEQYF.

CDR3 in DNA: TGTGCCAGCAGCGGCCAGGGACAGGGTGCTGGAAACACCATATATTTT. Protein product: CASSGQGQGAGNTIYF. The V call is TRBV7-9, the J call TRBJ1-3; 9 bases line up with TRBD1. The CDR3 loop spans 16 amino acids. With V trimmed by 5 bases and J by 2 bases, 7 bases remained unmatched. Germline V lookup: CDR1 SEHNR, CDR2 FQNEAQ (reference sequence). The entire variable domain, with the rest obtained from reference TRBV7-9 and TRBJ1-3, is as follows: DTGVSQNPRHKITKRGQNVTFRCDPISEHNRLYWYRQTLGQGPEFLTYFQNEAQLEKSRLLSDRFSAERPKGSFSTLEIQRTEQGDSAMYLCASSGQGQGAGNTIYFGEGSWLTVV.

The V call is TRBV5-5, the J call TRBJ2-7; TRBD2 matches 13 bases. V trimming: 4 bases; J trimming: 9 bases; junction bases outside the gene matches: 16. The CDR3 contains 17 residues. The germline CDR1 and CDR2 sequences are SGHKS and YYEKEE (reference sequence). The DNA for the CDR3 is TGTGCCAGCAGCCTACACATCGGGACTAGCGGGAACTGGGTGCAGTACTTC. Its translation is CASSLHIGTSGNWVQYF.